The 10 T cell receptor beta chains in this list originate from one sample, sequenced in a study of T cell responses to AZD1222 COVID-19 vaccine. Profiled with immunoSEQ multiplex PCR; TCRdb holds only in-frame clones, not every one. The table shows 75,000 to 95,000 clones, with about 91% occurring only once. The source material was peripheral blood, sampled 28 days after the second AZD1222 dose. These receptors were obtained from an adult who received the AZD1222 COVID-19 vaccine.

The chain couples TRBV28 to TRBJ2-7; TRBD1 matches at 9 bases. Per germline, CDR1 MDHEN and CDR2 SYDVKM. The J segment lost 3 bases and the V segment lost 8 bases, leaving 8 bases of the junction unmatched. The CDR3 runs to 14 residues. CDR3 amino acids: CASVGTGQGYEQYF. The CDR3 region has the DNA TGTGCCAGCGTTGGAACGGGACAGGGCTACGAGCAGTACTTC.

The V gene is TRBV5-1, the J gene TRBJ1-2; 7 bases align to TRBD1. With 4 bases clipped from V and 5 bases from J, the junction kept 11 bases outside the gene matches. The V gene's germline CDR1 is SGHRS and CDR2 YFSETQ. This CDR3 is built from 15 residues. DNA of the CDR3: TGCGCCAGCAGCCCGTTCGGGACAGCCACTTATGGCTACACCTTC. Protein product: CASSPFGTATYGYTF.

This chain links TRBV5-4 with TRBJ1-2; D unresolved. V lost 2 bases and J lost 0, with 8 bases in between. The CDR3 runs 14 residues. Germline CDR1 reads SGHNT; CDR2 reads YYREEE (reference sequence). CDR3 residues: CASSFAQTNYGYTF. As DNA, the CDR3 is TGTGCCAGCAGCTTCGCACAGACTAACTATGGCTACACCTTC. The full variable domain, with the rest looked up from reference TRBV5-4 and TRBJ1-2, is ETGVTQSPTHLIKTRGQQVTLRCSSQSGHNTVSWYQQALGQGPQFIFQYYREEENGRGNFPPRFSGLQFPNYSSELNVNALELDDSALYLCASSFAQTNYGYTFGSGTRLTVV.

The chain recombines TRBV19 with TRBJ1-5; D not resolved. CDR3 length: 15 amino acids. CDR1 LNHDA and CDR2 SQIVND come from the germline V gene (reference sequence). V lost 1 base to trimming and J lost 0 bases, with 7 bases between them. The CDR3 region has the DNA TGTGCCAGTAGTATAGGTCGGTATAGCAATCAGCCCCAGCATTTT. Its protein is CASSIGRYSNQPQHF.

This chain uses TRBV25-1 with TRBJ2-1, with 9 bases that match TRBD2. The CDR3 is made up of 14 amino acids. The J segment lost 12 bases and the V segment lost 1 base, leaving 7 bases of the junction unmatched. CDR1 and CDR2 from the germline V gene are MGHDK and SYGVNS. CDR3 nucleotide sequence: TGTGCCAGCAGTGAATTCGGCGGGAGGGCCTTGCAGTTCTTC. It translates to CASSEFGGRALQFF.

The chain joins TRBV6-4 to TRBJ2-6; a weak D match, TRBD1 (6 bases). The CDR3 totals 16 residues. The germline V gene encodes CDR1 MRHNA and CDR2 SNTAGT. V lost 3 bases to trimming and J lost 4 bases, with 13 bases between them. This CDR3 reads CASSERQAGGANVLTF. The CDR3 DNA reads as TGTGCCAGCAGTGAGCGACAGGCTGGAGGGGCCAACGTCCTGACTTTC.

The CDR3, as DNA: TGCGCCAGCAGTGTAAGGATCGGGGAGAGGCAGCCCCAGCATTTT. It specifies CASSVRIGERQPQHF. The V and J genes are TRBV10-1 and TRBJ1-5; no reliable D call. Germline lookup yields CDR1 WNHNN and CDR2 SYGVQD (reference sequence). Trimming cost V 4 bases and J 7 bases, with 17 bases left between them. The CDR3 has 15 residues.

This clone was observed a handful of times. The chain employs TRBV11-2 and TRBJ2-7; D is undetermined. CDR1 is SGHAT and CDR2 is FQNNGV in the germline V gene. The CDR3 runs to 14 residues. V was trimmed by 2 bases and J by 2 bases, leaving 10 bases between them. CDR3 sequence (DNA): TGTGCCAGCAGCTTACGGCAGTCCCCCTACGAGCAGTACTTC. Translating gives CASSLRQSPYEQYF.

The rearrangement links TRBV25-1 to TRBJ1-2; 10 nucleotides line up with TRBD1. The CDR3 length is 16 residues. From germline, CDR1 is MGHDK and CDR2 SYGVNS. V gave up 1 base and J gave up 4 bases; unmatched junction bases: 6. The CDR3 nucleotides read TGTGCCAGCAGTGAATGGGACAGGGGAGGGTCCTATGGCTACACCTTC. This codes for CASSEWDRGGSYGYTF.

This chain links TRBV27 with TRBJ1-1, with D maybe TRBD1 (5 bases). The germline V gene encodes CDR1 MNHEY and CDR2 SMNVEV (reference sequence). CDR3 length: 13 residues. The V end was cut by 4 bases, the J end by 2 bases, with 8 bases between. The CDR3, as DNA: TGTGCCAGCAGTTCCGGACATAACACTGAAGCTTTCTTT. Protein sequence: CASSSGHNTEAFF.